This T cell receptor beta chain was sequenced during a study of blood T cell repertoires in COVID-19. Data came from immunoSEQ multiplex PCR; TCRdb stores just in-frame clones and leaves some out. This table has about 260,000 clones, 85% to 90% appearing once. Germline CDR1 is MNHNS and CDR2 is SASEGT. V was shortened by 3 bases and J by 3 bases, with 18 bases between the two germline ends. The CDR3 is 17 residues long. The clonotype originates from a woman aged 55-70 years with COVID-19, enrolled during active disease. The chain uses TRBV6-1 and TRBJ1-5, with a possible D match to TRBD1 (6 bases). The sequenced sample consisted of peripheral blood. The CDR3 sequence is CASSDYWRTGTNQPQHF. The CDR3 DNA sequence: TGTGCCAGCAGTGACTACTGGCGCACAGGGACCAATCAGCCCCAGCATTTT.